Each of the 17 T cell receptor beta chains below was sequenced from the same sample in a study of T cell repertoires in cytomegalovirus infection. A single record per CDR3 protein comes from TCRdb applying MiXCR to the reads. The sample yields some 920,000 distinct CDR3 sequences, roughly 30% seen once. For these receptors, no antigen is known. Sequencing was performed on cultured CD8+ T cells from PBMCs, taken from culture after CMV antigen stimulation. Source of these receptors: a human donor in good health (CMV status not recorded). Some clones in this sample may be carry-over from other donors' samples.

The CDR3 here is CASSQDGSRGLGQPQHF. The CDR3 bases are TGCGCCAGCAGCCAAGATGGCTCCAGGGGCCTGGGGCAGCCCCAGCATTTT. V and J are TRBV4-1 and TRBJ1-5; weak D call: TRBD1 (6 bases). V lost 0 bases to trimming and J lost 7 bases, with 19 bases between them. CDR1 and CDR2 (germline): MGHRA, YSYEKL. This CDR3 comprises 17 residues.

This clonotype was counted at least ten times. For the CDR3, the DNA is TGTGCCAGCAGCTTAAACCTAGCGGGGGCGGGAAATGAGCAGTTCTTC. It specifies CASSLNLAGAGNEQFF. The gene calls are TRBV7-8 and TRBJ2-1; 10 bases line up with TRBD2. Unmatched junction bases numbered 8, after V lost 2 bases and J lost 7 bases. Germline CDR1 SGHVS, CDR2 FQNEAQ. The CDR3 runs to 16 residues.

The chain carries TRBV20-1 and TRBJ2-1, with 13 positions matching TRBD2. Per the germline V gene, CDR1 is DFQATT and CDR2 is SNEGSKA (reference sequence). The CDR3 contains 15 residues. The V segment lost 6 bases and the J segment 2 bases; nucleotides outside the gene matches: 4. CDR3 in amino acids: CSAILAGGTYNEQFF. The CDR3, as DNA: TGCAGTGCCATACTAGCGGGGGGGACCTACAATGAGCAGTTCTTC.

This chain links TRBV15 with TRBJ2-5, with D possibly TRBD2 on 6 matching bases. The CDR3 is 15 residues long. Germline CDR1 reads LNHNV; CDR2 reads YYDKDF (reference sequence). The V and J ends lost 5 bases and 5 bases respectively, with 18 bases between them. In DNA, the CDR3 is TGTGCCACCAGCCCCCTGGGGGGTTTGGGCGAGACCCAGTACTTC. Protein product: CATSPLGGLGETQYF.

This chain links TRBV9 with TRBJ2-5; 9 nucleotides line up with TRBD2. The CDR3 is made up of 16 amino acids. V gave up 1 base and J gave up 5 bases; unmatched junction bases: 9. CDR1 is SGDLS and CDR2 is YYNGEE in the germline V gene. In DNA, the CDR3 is TGTGCCAGCAGCGTACGGGCGGGGGGGCCCATGGAGACCCAGTACTTC. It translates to CASSVRAGGPMETQYF.

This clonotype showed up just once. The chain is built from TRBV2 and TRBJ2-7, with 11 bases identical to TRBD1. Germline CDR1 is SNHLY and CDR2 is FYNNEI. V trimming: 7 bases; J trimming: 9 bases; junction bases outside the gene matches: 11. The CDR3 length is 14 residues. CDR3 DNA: TGTGCCAGCACGGGACAGGGGGTATCCGACGGGCAGTACGTC. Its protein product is CASTGQGVSDGQYV.

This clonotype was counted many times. The CDR3: CASSIRSAPSGNTIYF. As DNA, the CDR3 is TGTGCCAGCAGCATTCGGTCAGCACCCTCTGGAAACACCATATATTTT. J is TRBJ1-3 and V is TRBV7-2; D uncertain. The ends were cut back, 5 bases at V and 0 bases at J, with 14 bases in the middle. The CDR3 is 16 residues long. Germline loops: CDR1 SGHTA, CDR2 FQGNSA. The full variable domain, completed using reference TRBV7-2 and TRBJ1-3, is GAGVSQSPSNKVTEKGKDVELRCDPISGHTALYWYRQSLGQGLEFLIYFQGNSAPDKSGLPSDRFSAERTGGSVSTLTIQRTQQEDSAVYLCASSIRSAPSGNTIYFGEGSWLTVV.

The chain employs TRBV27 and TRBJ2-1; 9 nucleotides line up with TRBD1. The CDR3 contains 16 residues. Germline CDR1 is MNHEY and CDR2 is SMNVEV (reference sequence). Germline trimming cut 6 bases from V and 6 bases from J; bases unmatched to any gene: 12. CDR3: CASRRPGTGTGNEQFF. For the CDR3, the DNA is TGTGCCAGCAGACGTCCCGGGACAGGGACGGGCAATGAGCAGTTCTTC.

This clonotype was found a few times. The CDR3 DNA sequence: TGTGCCAGCAGCCCAGGGAATACACAGGCGAACACTGAAGCTTTCTTT. Its translation: CASSPGNTQANTEAFF. V is TRBV12-3 or TRBV12-4 and J is TRBJ1-1; D is possibly TRBD1 (5 bases). The length of the CDR3 is 16 residues. Trimming cost V 6 bases and J 1 base, with 18 bases left between them.

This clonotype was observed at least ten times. CDR3 in DNA: TGTGCCAGCAGTTACAGTTCCATGAACACTGAAGCTTTCTTT. This encodes CASSYSSMNTEAFF. The gene calls are TRBV6-5 and TRBJ1-1; no definite D call. The CDR3 loop spans 14 amino acids. The germline V and J ends were trimmed by 2 bases and 0 bases, with 7 bases remaining between them. CDR1 is MNHEY, CDR2 SVGAGI, per germline.

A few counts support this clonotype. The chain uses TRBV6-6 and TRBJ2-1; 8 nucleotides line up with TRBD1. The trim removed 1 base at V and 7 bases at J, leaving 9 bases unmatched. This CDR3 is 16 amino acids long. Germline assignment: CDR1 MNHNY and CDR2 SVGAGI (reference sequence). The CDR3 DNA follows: TGTGCCAGCAGTTACTTTACGGGACAGGATCGTAATGAGCAGTTCTTC. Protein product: CASSYFTGQDRNEQFF.

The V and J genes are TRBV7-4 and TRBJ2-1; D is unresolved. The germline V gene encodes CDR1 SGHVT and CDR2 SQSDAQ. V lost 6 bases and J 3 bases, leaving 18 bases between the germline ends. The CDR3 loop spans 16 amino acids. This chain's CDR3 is CASRPDPNLGYNEQFF. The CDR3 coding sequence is TGTGCCAGCAGACCTGACCCCAACCTGGGCTACAATGAGCAGTTCTTC.

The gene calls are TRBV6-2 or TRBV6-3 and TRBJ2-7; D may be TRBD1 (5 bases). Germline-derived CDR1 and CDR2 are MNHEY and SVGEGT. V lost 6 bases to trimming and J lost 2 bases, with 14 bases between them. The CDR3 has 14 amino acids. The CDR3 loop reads CASSRRTFPYEQYV. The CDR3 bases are TGTGCCAGCAGCCGACGGACATTCCCCTACGAGCAGTACGTC.

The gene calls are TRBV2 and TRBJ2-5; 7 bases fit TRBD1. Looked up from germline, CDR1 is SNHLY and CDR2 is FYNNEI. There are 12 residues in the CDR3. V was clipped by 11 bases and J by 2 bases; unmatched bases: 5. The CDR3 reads CAGGQQQETQYF. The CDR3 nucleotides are TGTGCCGGGGGACAGCAGCAAGAGACCCAGTACTTC. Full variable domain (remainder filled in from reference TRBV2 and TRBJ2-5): EPEVTQTPSHQVTQMGQEVILRCVPISNHLYFYWYRQILGQKVEFLVSFYNNEISEKSEIFDDQFSVERPDGSNFTLKIRSTKLEDSAMYFCAGGQQQETQYFGPGTRLLVL.

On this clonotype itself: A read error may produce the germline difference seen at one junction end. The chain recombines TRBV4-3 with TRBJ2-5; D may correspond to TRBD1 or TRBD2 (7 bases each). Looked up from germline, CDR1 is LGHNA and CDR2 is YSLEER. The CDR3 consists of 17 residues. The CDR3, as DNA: TGCGCCAGCAACCAAGACAACAGGGGAGGGTACCAAGAGACCCAGTACTTC. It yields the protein CASNQDNRGGYQETQYF.

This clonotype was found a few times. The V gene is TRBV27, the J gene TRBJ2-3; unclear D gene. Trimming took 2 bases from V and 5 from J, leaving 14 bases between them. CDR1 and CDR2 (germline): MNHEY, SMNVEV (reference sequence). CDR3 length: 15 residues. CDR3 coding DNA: TGTGCCAGCAGTTTAGGGTACCGGGCGGAAGATACGCAGTATTTT. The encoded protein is CASSLGYRAEDTQYF.

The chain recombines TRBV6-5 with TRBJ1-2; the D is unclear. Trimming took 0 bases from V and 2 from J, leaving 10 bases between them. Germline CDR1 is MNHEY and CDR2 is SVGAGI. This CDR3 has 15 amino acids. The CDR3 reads CASSYSAGANYGYTF. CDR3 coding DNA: TGTGCCAGCAGTTACTCGGCAGGCGCGAACTATGGCTACACCTTC.